The 20 T cell receptor beta chains given below trace back to one sample, sequenced in a study of PD-L1 blockade in urothelial cancer. The repertoire was sequenced with immunoSEQ multiplex PCR; TCRdb's copy has only in-frame clones and lacks some. The sample lists 60,000 to 70,000 clones, roughly four fifths occurring once. Described time point: pretreatment peripheral blood. The sequences come from PBMCs, collected around atezolizumab (anti-PD-L1) treatment. These TCRs come from a man aged 65 to 85 with urothelial cancer.

V gene TRBV5-8 combines with J gene TRBJ2-2; the D gene is possibly TRBD2 (6 bases). Trimming cost V 4 bases and J 6 bases, with 13 bases left between them. Germline lookup yields CDR1 SGHTS and CDR2 YDEGEE. The CDR3 runs to 14 residues. CDR3 DNA sequence: TGTGCCAGCAGCCTACGACTAGTGGCCGGGGAGCTGTTTTTT. Amino acid sequence: CASSLRLVAGELFF.

The chain is built from TRBV7-8 and TRBJ2-5; 7 bases fit TRBD2. After removal of 5 bases from V and 0 bases from J, the junction contained 15 bases not matched to a gene. The CDR3 runs 18 residues. Germline CDR1 reads SGHVS; CDR2 reads FQNEAQ. Here the CDR3 reads CASSLPLGGGPNQETQYF. DNA for the CDR3: TGTGCCAGCAGCCTGCCTCTGGGGGGAGGGCCAAACCAAGAGACCCAGTACTTC.

The chain carries TRBV7-2 and TRBJ1-2, with TRBD1 matching over 8 bases. This CDR3 is 14 amino acids long. Trimming took 5 bases from V and 8 from J; bases not matched to a gene: 10. Germline V CDR1 and CDR2: SGHTA, FQGNSA. The CDR3 nucleotides read TGTGCCAGCAGCGCCCTTGGACAGGGTTGGGGCTACACCTTC. Translating it yields CASSALGQGWGYTF.

The chain uses TRBV4-2 and TRBJ2-7; TRBD2 matches 9 bases. The ends lost 4 bases at V and 4 bases at J; junction bases unmatched: 8. CDR3 length equals 15 residues. Germline loops: CDR1 LGHNA, CDR2 YNFKEQ. CDR3 residues: CASSPLSGSGYEQYF. Here the CDR3 DNA reads TGTGCCAGCAGCCCCCTTAGCGGGAGTGGTTACGAGCAGTACTTC.

J is TRBJ1-3 and V is TRBV11-3; the D gene is possibly TRBD1 (6 bases). The CDR3 covers 15 residues. The V gene's germline CDR1 is SGHNT and CDR2 YENEEA. Trimming pared 5 bases from V and 4 bases from J, leaving 15 bases between. The CDR3 reads CASSTYRVWGNTIYF. CDR3 bases: TGTGCCAGCAGCACGTACAGGGTGTGGGGAAACACCATATATTTT.

V and J are TRBV6-1 and TRBJ1-1; D is possibly TRBD1 (5 bases). Germline V gene data show CDR1 as MNHNS and CDR2 as SASEGT. V was pared by 7 bases and J by 0 bases, with 9 bases between. The CDR3 extends over 13 amino acids. CDR3 sequence: CASTQVMNTEAFF. The DNA for the CDR3 is TGTGCCAGCACACAGGTGATGAACACTGAAGCTTTCTTT.

The chain couples TRBV4-1 to TRBJ2-1; no definite D call. The germline gives CDR1 MGHRA, CDR2 YSYEKL. This CDR3 region has 15 residues. Trimming pared 4 bases from V and 1 base from J, leaving 11 bases between. CDR3 nucleotides: TGCGCCAGCAGCCTTAGCCCTACGTCCTACAATGAGCAGTTCTTC. Protein product: CASSLSPTSYNEQFF.

This chain uses TRBV27 with TRBJ2-7; TRBD1 is a possible D gene (6 bases). The CDR3 covers 14 residues. V lost 0 bases and J 0 bases, leaving 6 bases between the germline ends. Germline CDR1 and CDR2: MNHEY and SMNVEV (reference sequence). The CDR3 nucleotides read TGTGCCAGCAGTTTATCAGGGGGCTCCTACGAGCAGTACTTC. Residues: CASSLSGGSYEQYF.

V and J are TRBV6-7 and TRBJ2-1; D is uncertain. TRBV6-7 is treated as an ORF (open reading frame) with a function not yet certain. V gave up 0 bases and J gave up 7 bases, with 13 bases separating them. The CDR3 is made up of 15 amino acids. CDR3 bases: TGTGCCAGCAGTTACTCGACTCCCACTTGGAATGAGCAGTTCTTC. Amino acid sequence: CASSYSTPTWNEQFF.

The chain combines TRBV4-3 with TRBJ1-2; TRBD1 matches 8 bases. V shed 4 bases, J shed 4 bases, and the junction held 11 bases outside the gene matches. The CDR3 contains 16 residues. Germline V gives CDR1 LGHNA, CDR2 YSLEER. This CDR3 is CASSPQPDRAGYGYTF. CDR3 coding DNA: TGCGCCAGCAGCCCCCAACCGGACAGGGCGGGCTATGGCTACACCTTC.

This clone was detected once. The chain joins TRBV11-2 to TRBJ1-1; tentatively, D is TRBD1 (6 bases). The V end was cut by 4 bases, the J end by 8 bases, with 14 bases between. This CDR3 is 13 amino acids long. Germline loops: CDR1 SGHAT, CDR2 FQNNGV. The CDR3, as DNA: TGTGCCAGCAGCTCACTGGGGGCCAAGGAAGCTTTCTTT. Translated, it gives CASSSLGAKEAFF.

The chain is built from TRBV6-5 and TRBJ1-2; D may be TRBD1 (6 bases). This CDR3 contains 15 residues. V was clipped by 0 bases and J by 3 bases, with 11 bases between them. Germline V gene lookup returns CDR1 MNHEY and CDR2 SVGAGI. CDR3: CASSYSAGEDYGYTF. For the CDR3, the DNA is TGTGCCAGCAGTTACTCCGCAGGGGAAGACTATGGCTACACCTTC.

The chain joins TRBV2 to TRBJ2-1; 11 bases line up with TRBD2. The CDR3 sequence is 15 residues long. The germline V gene encodes CDR1 SNHLY and CDR2 FYNNEI. V trimming: 2 bases; J trimming: 7 bases; junction bases outside the gene matches: 4. The CDR3 region is CASSELAGGRNEQFF. The CDR3, as DNA: TGTGCCAGCAGTGAATTAGCGGGAGGGAGGAATGAGCAGTTCTTC.

The chain combines TRBV19 with TRBJ2-7; 9 nucleotides line up with TRBD2. The V and J ends lost 5 bases and 2 bases, in that order; junction bases with no gene match: 10. Germline V gene sequence: CDR1 LNHDA, CDR2 SQIVND (reference sequence). The CDR3 is 16 amino acids. The CDR3 here is CASSASLAGLTYEQYF. The DNA for the CDR3 is TGTGCCAGTAGTGCATCACTAGCGGGTCTCACCTACGAGCAGTACTTC.

This CDR3 reads CASSQLGGTGELFF. In nucleotides, the CDR3 is TGCGCCAGCAGCCAATTGGGGGGCACCGGGGAGCTGTTTTTT. The V call is TRBV4-3, the J call TRBJ2-2; D is perhaps TRBD2 (6 bases). The V end was cut by 2 bases, the J end by 4 bases, with 8 bases between. The CDR3 length is 14 residues. Germline CDR1 reads LGHNA; CDR2 reads YSLEER.

This chain connects TRBV6-5 to TRBJ2-7; TRBD1 is a possible D gene (5 bases). The CDR3 covers 14 residues. V shed 6 bases and J shed 5 bases, with 17 bases lying between them. Germline V lookup: CDR1 MNHEY, CDR2 SVGAGI. CDR3: CASSLDSPLNEQYF. The CDR3 DNA is TGTGCCAGCAGCCTCGACAGTCCCCTAAACGAGCAGTACTTC.

This clone has more than one count but fewer than ten. The rearrangement joins TRBV19 to TRBJ2-7, with 10 bases aligning to TRBD1. The V gene's germline CDR1 is LNHDA and CDR2 SQIVND (reference sequence). Trimming cost V 10 bases and J 0 bases; bases outside gene matches: 6. This CDR3 spans 14 amino acids. The CDR3: CATPGQGHSYEQYF. CDR3 DNA: TGTGCCACTCCGGGACAGGGGCACTCCTACGAGCAGTACTTC.

The chain employs TRBV6-5 and TRBJ1-4, with 9 bases fitting TRBD1. The CDR3 sequence is 15 residues long. The ends lost 0 bases at V and 8 bases at J; junction bases unmatched: 4. CDR1 and CDR2 (germline): MNHEY, SVGAGI. The CDR3 loop is CASSYSGTGLEKLFF. The CDR3 DNA is TGTGCCAGCAGTTACTCCGGGACAGGGTTGGAAAAACTGTTTTTT.

This clone was seen a single time. The chain carries TRBV6-1 and TRBJ1-1; D is possibly TRBD1 (6 bases). V was cut by 3 bases and J by 6 bases, with 8 bases left in between. Germline CDR1 reads MNHNS; CDR2 reads SASEGT. This CDR3 contains 12 residues. CDR3 DNA sequence: TGTGCCAGCAGTGACGGACAGCCTGAAGCTTTCTTT. It codes for CASSDGQPEAFF.

This clone is labeled medium-sized (0.01 to 0.1%). V gene TRBV29-1 combines with J gene TRBJ1-1, with TRBD1 as a possible D gene (6 bases). The CDR3 covers 14 residues. Trimming removed 3 bases from V and 0 bases from J, with 11 bases in between. Germline CDR1 reads SQVTM; CDR2 reads ANQGSEA. The DNA of the CDR3 is TGCAGCGTTGACCAAACAGGGTTGAACACTGAAGCTTTCTTT. This translates into CSVDQTGLNTEAFF. Variable domain in full (rest from reference TRBV29-1 and TRBJ1-1): SAVISQKPSRDICQRGTSLTIQCQVDSQVTMMFWYRQQPGQSLTLIATANQGSEATYESGFVIDKFPISRPNLTFSTLTVSNMSPEDSSIYLCSVDQTGLNTEAFFGQGTRLTVV.